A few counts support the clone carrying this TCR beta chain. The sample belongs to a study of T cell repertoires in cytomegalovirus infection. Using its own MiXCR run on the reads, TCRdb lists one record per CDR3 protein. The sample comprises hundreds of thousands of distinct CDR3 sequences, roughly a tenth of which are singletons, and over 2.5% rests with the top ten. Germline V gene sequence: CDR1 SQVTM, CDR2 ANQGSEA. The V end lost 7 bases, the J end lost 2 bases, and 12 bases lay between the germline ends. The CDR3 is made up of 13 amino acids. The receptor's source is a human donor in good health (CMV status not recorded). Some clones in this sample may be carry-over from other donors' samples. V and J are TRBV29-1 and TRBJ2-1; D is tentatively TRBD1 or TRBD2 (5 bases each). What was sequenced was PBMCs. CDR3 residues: CSAWDGAYNEQFF. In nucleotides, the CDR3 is TGCAGCGCCTGGGACGGAGCCTACAATGAGCAGTTCTTC.